Below, one TCR beta chain is given with its context. The protocol was immunoSEQ multiplex PCR, while the TCRdb copy is restricted to in-frame clones and leaves out a portion. The sample comprises about 80,000 clones, around nine tenths of which are singletons, and 24% rests with the top ten. This sample was taken from a study of brain T cells in children with intractable seizures. The receptor was derived from a girl under 10 years old with Rasmussen encephalitis and intractable seizures. Here the sequenced sample was peripheral blood, taken at surgery.

CDR3 nucleotides: TGTGCCAGCAGCCAAGGGCATGGCTACACCTTC. It codes for CASSQGHGYTF. This chain links TRBV3-1 (or the pseudogene TRBV3-2) with TRBJ1-2; D not resolved. V was pared by 1 base and J by 6 bases, with 3 bases between. The V gene's germline CDR1 is LGHDT and CDR2 YNNKEL (reference sequence). CDR3 length: 11 residues.